The 22 T cell receptor beta chains listed next were all sequenced from one sample in a study of beta chain features in type 1 diabetes. General study results and limits: Within each of all four CD4+ subsets, Type 1 diabetes patients had TCRB CDR3s that were moderately but significantly shorter.

Their antigens remain unidentified. The authors reverse transcribed all of the isolated RNA, so sequencing captured expressed TCRB transcripts. This table comes from immunoSEQ multiplex PCR, and its TCRdb copy is limited to in-frame clones, with some not included. This sample has 500,000 to 850,000 clones; about 14% occur once, and the top ten carry nearly 0.04%. Material for sequencing was naive CD4+ T cells from blood. The receptors derive from a young man with type 1 diabetes.

The chain couples TRBV29-1 to TRBJ2-7; D unclear. V was trimmed by 7 bases and J by 5 bases, leaving 12 bases between them. Germline V CDR1 and CDR2: SQVTM, ANQGSEA. This CDR3 has 11 amino acids. The CDR3 sequence is CSAGKGHEQYF. The CDR3 region has the DNA TGCAGCGCTGGTAAGGGCCACGAGCAGTACTTC.

The chain employs TRBV6-5 and TRBJ2-7; 7 nucleotides agree with TRBD1. Trimming at V came to 6 bases and at J to 2 bases, leaving 7 bases not matched to a gene. The CDR3 extends over 14 amino acids. Germline-derived CDR1 and CDR2 are MNHEY and SVGAGI. Here the CDR3 DNA reads TGTGCCAGCAGCTACCAGGGGACAGCCTACGAGCAGTACTTC. Translated: CASSYQGTAYEQYF.

This sequence joins TRBV4-3 and TRBJ1-6; D is perhaps TRBD1 (6 bases). Germline CDR1 reads LGHNA; CDR2 reads YSLEER. V gave up 0 bases and J gave up 8 bases, with 14 bases separating them. This CDR3 region has 16 residues. Written as DNA, the CDR3 is TGCGCCAGCAGCCAAGAGATGACAGGTCCCTATTCACCCCTCCACTTT. Protein: CASSQEMTGPYSPLHF.

The DNA for the CDR3 is TGTGCCAGTAGTGTCCGGGACAAGAACACCGGGGAGCTGTTTTTT. It translates to CASSVRDKNTGELFF. The chain employs TRBV19 and TRBJ2-2; maybe TRBD1 (6 bases). The CDR3 covers 15 residues. The ends were cut back, 5 bases at V and 1 base at J, with 11 bases in the middle. CDR1 is LNHDA, CDR2 SQIVND, per germline (reference sequence).

This clone was detected only a few times. The chain joins TRBV4-1 to TRBJ2-7; 10 nucleotides match TRBD2. From germline, CDR1 is MGHRA and CDR2 YSYEKL. CDR3 length equals 19 residues. Trimming took 0 bases from V and 6 from J; bases not matched to a gene: 17. The CDR3 region has the DNA TGCGCCAGCAGCCAAGATTTAGGGGCTAGCGGGAGAGGAAGGTTCGAGCAGTACTTC. This gives the protein CASSQDLGASGRGRFEQYF.

The chain employs TRBV27 and TRBJ2-7, with 10 bases matching TRBD2. The germline CDR1 and CDR2 sequences are MNHEY and SMNVEV (reference sequence). The trim removed 0 bases at V and 5 bases at J, leaving 4 bases unmatched. CDR3 length: 15 amino acids. The DNA of the CDR3 is TGTGCCAGCAGTTTATCGGCTAGCGGGGGTCACGAGCAGTACTTC. Encoded protein: CASSLSASGGHEQYF.

This clone was detected a few times. The chain employs TRBV10-3 and TRBJ1-1, with D possibly matching TRBD1 (5 bases). V lost 3 bases and J lost 10, with 27 bases in between. There are 17 residues in the CDR3. The V gene's germline CDR1 is ENHRY and CDR2 SYGVKD. In nucleotides, the CDR3 is TGTGCCATCAGTGACCCCTCCCGGCAGGGATTTAAGAGAGGAGCTTTCTTT. Its protein product is CAISDPSRQGFKRGAFF.

This clone showed up just a few times. This chain links TRBV6-6 with TRBJ1-2, with D uncertain. The CDR3 sequence is 14 residues long. CDR1 MNHNY and CDR2 SVGAGI come from the germline V gene (reference sequence). V lost 2 bases and J 4 bases, leaving 11 bases between the germline ends. CDR3 DNA: TGTGCCAGCAGTTACGAGGTTGCCCTCTATGGCTACACCTTC. Amino acid sequence: CASSYEVALYGYTF.

The sample holds a few counts of this clone. J is TRBJ2-7 and V is TRBV30; 9 positions match TRBD2. This CDR3 region has 14 residues. J lost 7 bases, V lost 0 bases, and 7 bases had no gene match. Germline-derived CDR1 and CDR2 are GTSNPN and SVGIG (reference sequence). The CDR3 reads CAWSVLAGPEEQYF. The CDR3 coding sequence is TGTGCCTGGAGTGTACTAGCGGGCCCCGAGGAGCAGTACTTC.

The V and J genes are TRBV7-6 and TRBJ1-1; no reliable D call. The CDR3 loop spans 13 amino acids. V shed 1 base and J shed 11 bases, with 14 bases lying between them. The germline V gene has CDR1 SGHVS and CDR2 FNYEAQ. This CDR3 is CASSLDWRGGAFF. The CDR3 nucleotides are TGTGCCAGCAGCTTAGACTGGCGTGGTGGGGCTTTCTTT. Full variable domain (remainder filled in from reference TRBV7-6 and TRBJ1-1): GAGVSQSPRYKVTKRGQDVALRCDPISGHVSLYWYRQALGQGPEFLTYFNYEAQQDKSGLPNDRFSAERPEGSISTLTIQRTEQRDSAMYRCASSLDWRGGAFFGQGTRLTVV.

This clone was detected a few times. The same CDR3 arises from other DNA sequences in this sample as well. The V call is TRBV30, the J call TRBJ1-5, with D possibly matching TRBD1 (6 bases). CDR3 length equals 13 residues. The V gene lost 5 bases and the J gene lost 2 bases, with 10 bases spanning the gap. CDR1 and CDR2 (germline): GTSNPN, SVGIG (reference sequence). The chain's CDR3 is CAWETGGNQPQHF. CDR3 coding DNA: TGTGCCTGGGAGACAGGAGGCAATCAGCCCCAGCATTTT.

The V call is TRBV5-6, the J call TRBJ1-1, with 10 positions matching TRBD1. Germline V lookup: CDR1 SGHDT, CDR2 YYEEEE. This CDR3 has 15 residues. Trimming cost V 5 bases and J 4 bases; bases outside gene matches: 8. The CDR3 nucleotides read TGTGCCAGCAGTTCAGACAGGGGGCGAGGCACTGAAGCTTTCTTT. This codes for CASSSDRGRGTEAFF.

This clone was counted once. The V gene is TRBV30, the J gene TRBJ2-3, with D possibly TRBD1 on 5 matching bases. Trimming stripped 2 bases from V and 2 bases from J, with 23 bases between. Germline values: CDR1 GTSNPN, CDR2 SVGIG (reference sequence). The CDR3 totals 18 residues. As DNA, the CDR3 is TGTGCCTGGAGTCTTCGACAGCTTACTAAGATGAACACAGATACGCAGTATTTT. It is translated as CAWSLRQLTKMNTDTQYF.

This clone was detected only a few times. V is TRBV29-1 and J is TRBJ2-7; 7 bases match TRBD1. Trimming removed 3 bases from V and 1 base from J; junction bases left unmatched: 6. The CDR3 loop spans 14 amino acids. Germline lookup yields CDR1 SQVTM and CDR2 ANQGSEA. The CDR3 DNA sequence: TGCAGCGTTGATGGCGCAGGGGGATCCTACGAGCAGTACTTC. It encodes CSVDGAGGSYEQYF.

The count of this clone is one. No conserved phenylalanine or tryptophan is present at the end of the CDR3, so a read error is the likely explanation. The CDR3 nucleotides read TGTGCCCGCAGCGACAGGAGCGGTTCACCCCTCCACCTT. It is translated as CARSDRSGSPLHL. This chain links TRBV30 with TRBJ1-6; the D gene is possibly TRBD1 (6 bases). The V end lost 8 bases, the J end lost 9 bases, and 17 bases lay between the germline ends. The CDR3 runs 13 residues. Germline V lookup: CDR1 GTSNPN, CDR2 SVGIG (reference sequence).

This clone was picked up one time. CDR3 bases: TGTGCCAGCAGTTCCCGACAGGGGGGACAAGAGACCCAGTACTTC. This gives the protein CASSSRQGGQETQYF. The V and J genes are TRBV27 and TRBJ2-5, with 9 bases that match TRBD1. Trimming cost V 4 bases and J 2 bases; bases outside gene matches: 5. In germline, CDR1 is MNHEY, CDR2 SMNVEV (reference sequence). CDR3 length: 15 amino acids.

This clone has more than one count but fewer than ten. This chain connects TRBV30 to TRBJ1-2; D gene uncertain. V lost 5 bases and J lost 3, with 10 bases in between. Germline V gene sequence: CDR1 GTSNPN, CDR2 SVGIG (reference sequence). CDR3 length: 12 amino acids. CDR3 bases: TGTGCCTGGTTTCGACCGTACTATGGCTACACCTTC. Amino acids: CAWFRPYYGYTF.

In its sample, this clone was seen a few times. This chain joins TRBV29-1 and TRBJ1-4, with D hard to call. The CDR3 contains 16 residues. From germline, CDR1 is SQVTM and CDR2 ANQGSEA. Trimming left V 4 bases short and J 0 bases short, with 15 bases between. CDR3 bases: TGCAGCGTTGTGATTCCCCAGGCTGCAACTAATGAAAAACTGTTTTTT. Its protein product is CSVVIPQAATNEKLFF.

The V gene is TRBV5-1, the J gene TRBJ2-7, with 8 positions matching TRBD1. V gave up 4 bases and J gave up 0 bases; unmatched junction bases: 6. From germline, CDR1 is SGHRS and CDR2 YFSETQ. The CDR3 is 15 residues long. The CDR3: CASSETGEASYEQYF. CDR3 DNA sequence: TGCGCCAGCAGCGAGACAGGGGAGGCCTCCTACGAGCAGTACTTC.

This clone was observed a few times. This chain uses TRBV5-6 with TRBJ1-2; 8 bases line up with TRBD1. Germline V gene lookup returns CDR1 SGHDT and CDR2 YYEEEE. Trimming cost V 4 bases and J 8 bases; bases outside gene matches: 7. The CDR3 is 13 residues long. The CDR3 DNA is TGTGCCAGCAGCCGGGACAGGTCCTTCGGCTACACCTTC. Protein product: CASSRDRSFGYTF.

The chain uses TRBV2 and TRBJ2-3, with D uncertain. The germline CDR1 and CDR2 sequences are SNHLY and FYNNEI. This CDR3 is 12 amino acids long. The V end was cut by 6 bases, the J end by 3 bases, with 7 bases between. CDR3 nucleotide sequence: TGTGCCAGCAGGGCGGATACAGATACGCAGTATTTT. As protein: CASRADTDTQYF. Filled out from reference TRBV2 and TRBJ2-3, the complete variable domain reads EPEVTQTPSHQVTQMGQEVILRCVPISNHLYFYWYRQILGQKVEFLVSFYNNEISEKSEIFDDQFSVERPDGSNFTLKIRSTKLEDSAMYFCASRADTDTQYFGPGTRLTVL.

The chain couples TRBV15 to TRBJ1-5; D possibly corresponds to TRBD1 (5 bases). In germline, CDR1 is LNHNV, CDR2 YYDKDF (reference sequence). The V and J ends lost 0 bases and 6 bases respectively, with 9 bases between them. The CDR3 is 14 residues long. The DNA for the CDR3 is TGTGCCACCAGCAGAGACAGGGCAAGTCAGCCCCAGCATTTT. Its translation: CATSRDRASQPQHF.